The 23 T cell receptor beta chains given below trace back to one sample, sequenced in a study of cytomegalovirus exposure and HLA in healthy donors. The PCR made use of 60 Vbeta and 13 Jbeta primers. The table came from immunoSEQ multiplex PCR; TCRdb's copy has only in-frame clones and leaves some out. This repertoire shows approximately 130,000 clones, around 83% found once; its top ten account for roughly 7.8%. The sequencing sample was made of PBMCs. Receptors originate from a woman in her fifties or sixties in good health and CMV-seropositive.

The chain is built from TRBV19 and TRBJ1-1; 8 positions agree with TRBD1. With 7 bases clipped from V and 6 bases from J, the junction kept 10 bases outside the gene matches. Germline V gives CDR1 LNHDA, CDR2 SQIVND (reference sequence). The CDR3 sequence is 14 residues long. The CDR3: CASTRTGQSAEAFF. For the CDR3, the DNA is TGTGCCAGTACCCGGACAGGGCAATCCGCTGAAGCTTTCTTT.

This rearrangement joins TRBV5-1 to TRBJ2-1, with 11 bases aligning to TRBD2. V was clipped by 5 bases and J by 4 bases; unmatched bases: 8. The CDR3 sequence is 16 residues long. Per germline, CDR1 SGHRS and CDR2 YFSETQ. The CDR3, as DNA: TGCGCCAGCAGAAGTCCGGGACTAGCGGTTTACAATGAGCAGTTCTTC. It specifies CASRSPGLAVYNEQFF.

The rearrangement uses TRBV9 and TRBJ2-5, with 11 bases matching TRBD2. Germline V gene lookup returns CDR1 SGDLS and CDR2 YYNGEE. J was trimmed by 5 bases and V by 0 bases; bases with no gene match: 3. CDR3 size: 15 residues. In DNA form, the CDR3 reads TGTGCCAGCAGCGTAGAACTAGCGGGGGTTGAGACCCAGTACTTC. Its protein is CASSVELAGVETQYF.

The chain recombines TRBV5-8 with TRBJ2-5; 10 nucleotides line up with TRBD2. This CDR3 contains 16 residues. V shed 1 base, J shed 5 bases, and the junction held 8 bases outside the gene matches. Germline lookup yields CDR1 SGHTS and CDR2 YDEGEE. The CDR3 loop reads CASSLLAGEFGETQYF. The CDR3 nucleotides are TGTGCCAGCAGCTTGCTAGCGGGGGAGTTTGGTGAGACCCAGTACTTC. Complete variable domain (other parts from reference TRBV5-8 and TRBJ2-5): EAGVTQSPTHLIKTRGQQATLRCSPISGHTSVYWYQQALGLGLQFLLWYDEGEERNRGNFPPRFSGRQFPNYSSELNVNALELEDSALYLCASSLLAGEFGETQYFGPGTRLLVL.

The V and J genes are TRBV2 and TRBJ1-5; D may be TRBD1 (6 bases). This CDR3 comprises 15 residues. The V gene lost 2 bases and the J gene lost 3 bases, with 11 bases spanning the gap. Germline V lookup: CDR1 SNHLY, CDR2 FYNNEI. DNA for the CDR3: TGTGCCAGCAGTGAACTTGGGGGGGCCAATCAGCCCCAGCATTTT. This sequence encodes CASSELGGANQPQHF.

This clone appeared a single time. CDR3 in DNA: TGTGCCAGTAAGTGGGCGACAGCGAACACTGAAGCTTTCTTT. Encoded protein: CASKWATANTEAFF. V and J are TRBV19 and TRBJ1-1, with D possibly being TRBD1 (5 bases). In germline, CDR1 is LNHDA, CDR2 SQIVND (reference sequence). Trimming stripped 7 bases from V and 1 base from J, with 13 bases between. The CDR3 runs to 14 residues.

The chain couples TRBV30 to TRBJ2-1; TRBD2 agrees at 8 bases. The CDR3 is 16 amino acids. CDR1 is GTSNPN and CDR2 is SVGIG in the germline V gene (reference sequence). With 0 bases clipped from V and 3 bases from J, the junction kept 7 bases outside the gene matches. The CDR3: CAWSVFRGGSYNEQFF. The CDR3 nucleotides read TGTGCCTGGAGTGTATTTCGGGGGGGCAGCTACAATGAGCAGTTCTTC.

This clone was seen a few times. This chain joins TRBV9 and TRBJ2-5, with 9 bases that match TRBD2. The CDR3 runs 15 residues. V was pared by 3 bases and J by 5 bases, with 8 bases of the junction left unmatched. Germline CDR1 is SGDLS and CDR2 is YYNGEE. The CDR3 sequence: CASSAVGAGGETQYF. CDR3 nucleotide sequence: TGTGCCAGCAGCGCAGTTGGAGCGGGAGGTGAGACCCAGTACTTC.

This chain connects TRBV4-2 to TRBJ2-1, with TRBD2 matching 13 bases. Germline lookup yields CDR1 LGHNA and CDR2 YNFKEQ. Trimming removed 5 bases from V and 9 bases from J; junction bases left unmatched: 7. The CDR3 contains 15 residues. CDR3 nucleotide sequence: TGTGCCAGCAGCTATACTAGCGGGAGGGACGGTGAGCAGTTCTTC. Encoded protein: CASSYTSGRDGEQFF.

The V call is TRBV7-2, the J call TRBJ1-5; TRBD1 is a possible D gene (5 bases). Germline V lookup: CDR1 SGHTA, CDR2 FQGNSA. V dropped 2 bases and J dropped 3 bases, with 11 bases sitting between them. The CDR3 sequence is 15 residues long. The CDR3 nucleotides read TGTGCCAGCAGCTTACCGGGGGGGGTCAATCAGCCCCAGCATTTT. This translates into CASSLPGGVNQPQHF.

The gene calls are TRBV21-1 and TRBJ1-5. TRBV21-1 corresponds to a pseudogene. This CDR3 comprises 18 residues. The CDR3 sequence: CASSKEGGRNKPNQPQHF. Written as DNA, the CDR3 is TGTGCCAGCAGCAAAGAGGGGGGGAGAAACAAGCCCAATCAGCCCCAGCATTTT.

A few counts support this clone. Additional DNA sequences in this sample encode the identical CDR3. The rearrangement uses TRBV28 and TRBJ2-7; no clear D gene. Trimming stripped 5 bases from V and 2 bases from J, with 4 bases between. The CDR3 runs to 11 residues. Germline assignment: CDR1 MDHEN and CDR2 SYDVKM. CDR3 sequence: CASSVTYEQYF. The DNA of the CDR3 is TGTGCCAGCAGTGTCACCTACGAGCAGTACTTC. Full variable domain (rest looked up from reference TRBV28 and TRBJ2-7): DVKVTQSSRYLVKRTGEKVFLECVQDMDHENMFWYRQDPGLGLRLIYFSYDVKMKEKGDIPEGYSVSREKKERFSLILESASTNQTSMYLCASSVTYEQYFGPGTRLTVT.

CDR3 sequence reads: CASVSGGVYEQFF. CDR3 bases: TGTGCCAGCGTCAGCGGGGGTGTGTATGAGCAGTTCTTC. This sequence joins TRBV7-2 and TRBJ2-1; 8 nucleotides line up with TRBD2. Germline-derived CDR1 and CDR2 are SGHTA and FQGNSA. Trimming at V came to 8 bases and at J to 8 bases, leaving 8 bases not matched to a gene. The CDR3 is 13 residues long. The full variable domain, its missing parts supplied by reference TRBV7-2 and TRBJ2-1, is GAGVSQSPSNKVTEKGKDVELRCDPISGHTALYWYRQSLGQGLEFLIYFQGNSAPDKSGLPSDRFSAERTGGSVSTLTIQRTQQEDSAVYLCASVSGGVYEQFFGPGTRLTVL.

The genes are TRBV29-1 and TRBJ2-3; the D gene is possibly TRBD2 (6 bases). Deletions cut 8 bases from V and 2 bases from J, with 14 bases between. This CDR3 spans 13 amino acids. In germline, CDR1 is SQVTM, CDR2 ANQGSEA. CDR3 sequence reads: CSLRRENTDTQYF. The CDR3 DNA reads TGCAGCTTACGGAGGGAGAACACAGATACGCAGTATTTT.

The J gene is TRBJ2-6, the V gene TRBV7-3, with a possible D match to TRBD1 (5 bases). CDR3 length: 17 residues. V gave up 1 base and J gave up 0 bases, with 10 bases separating them. Germline CDR1 reads SGHTA; CDR2 reads FQGTGA. The CDR3 loop reads CASSLMSRDSGANVLTF. DNA for the CDR3: TGTGCCAGCAGCTTAATGAGCAGGGACTCTGGGGCCAACGTCCTGACTTTC.

The count of this clone is one. The V and J genes are TRBV5-1 and TRBJ1-1, with no clear D. Trimming stripped 4 bases from V and 0 bases from J, with 10 bases between. Germline V gives CDR1 SGHRS, CDR2 YFSETQ. The CDR3 is 14 amino acids. The CDR3 DNA is TGCGCCAGCAGCGAAACGGGAGTGAACACTGAAGCTTTCTTT. Translation gives CASSETGVNTEAFF.

CDR3 in DNA: TGTGCCAGCAGCTTAAAGGGAGGACAGGGACCGGGCTCACCCCTCCACTTT. Translating it yields CASSLKGGQGPGSPLHF. The chain carries TRBV7-3 and TRBJ1-6; 8 nucleotides agree with TRBD1. The CDR3 sequence is 17 residues long. J was trimmed by 10 bases and V by 1 base; bases with no gene match: 12. Per the germline V gene, CDR1 is SGHTA and CDR2 is FQGTGA.

The chain combines TRBV6-5 with TRBJ2-5, with D hard to call. CDR1 and CDR2 from the germline V gene are MNHEY and SVGAGI. V gave up 2 bases and J gave up 6 bases, with 4 bases separating them. This CDR3 has 11 amino acids. The CDR3 nucleotides read TGTGCCAGCAGTTACCTTCAGACCCAGTACTTC. Its translation: CASSYLQTQYF.

The chain couples TRBV4-1 to TRBJ1-2; 7 bases are a match to TRBD1. This CDR3 comprises 18 residues. After removal of 2 bases from V and 4 bases from J, the junction contained 16 bases not matched to a gene. Germline V gene lookup returns CDR1 MGHRA and CDR2 YSYEKL. The chain's CDR3 is CASSQSENRDSWSYGYTF. CDR3 bases: TGCGCCAGCAGCCAAAGCGAGAACCGGGACAGTTGGTCCTATGGCTACACCTTC.

The V gene is TRBV28, the J gene TRBJ1-1; TRBD1 matches 7 bases. There are 15 residues in the CDR3. Germline assignment: CDR1 MDHEN and CDR2 SYDVKM. Germline trimming cut 4 bases from V and 0 bases from J; bases unmatched to any gene: 5. The CDR3 protein is CASSSADRLNTEAFF. For the CDR3, the DNA is TGTGCCAGCAGTTCTGCGGACAGGTTGAACACTGAAGCTTTCTTT. Full variable domain (outside the CDR3, taken from reference TRBV28 and TRBJ1-1): DVKVTQSSRYLVKRTGEKVFLECVQDMDHENMFWYRQDPGLGLRLIYFSYDVKMKEKGDIPEGYSVSREKKERFSLILESASTNQTSMYLCASSSADRLNTEAFFGQGTRLTVV.

The chain links TRBV19 to TRBJ1-5; maybe TRBD1 (5 bases). Germline V lookup: CDR1 LNHDA, CDR2 SQIVND (reference sequence). The V end lost 5 bases, the J end lost 4 bases, and 12 bases lay between the germline ends. The CDR3 length is 14 residues. In DNA form, the CDR3 reads TGTGCCAGTAGTTCACAGGTATCGAATCAGCCCCAGCATTTT. Amino acids: CASSSQVSNQPQHF.

Concerning this clone: An end of the junction differs from the germline gene, which may be a read error. CDR3 sequence reads: CASSLTTSGQETQYF. The CDR3 nucleotides are TGTGCTAGCAGCTTAACGACTAGCGGGCAAGAGACCCAGTACTTC. This chain connects TRBV7-7 to TRBJ2-5; 10 bases line up with TRBD2. The germline V gene encodes CDR1 SSHAT and CDR2 FNYEAQ (reference sequence). The CDR3 is 15 residues long.

The CDR3 region has the DNA TGTGCCAGCAGTGAAGAAGGAGGGGAATCAGATACGCAGTATTTT. The encoded protein is CASSEEGGESDTQYF. The genes are TRBV2 and TRBJ2-3; D might be TRBD2 (6 bases). In germline, CDR1 is SNHLY, CDR2 FYNNEI. V was clipped by 1 base and J by 4 bases, with 12 bases between them. The CDR3 runs to 15 residues.